The entry below describes one TCR beta chain. The table came from immunoSEQ multiplex PCR; TCRdb's copy has only in-frame clones and leaves some out. The sample contains around 130,000 clones, over 75% of which appear only once. This entry is derived from a study of control samples from healthy donors and cancer patients. The CDR3 spans 16 residues. The ends were cut back, 0 bases at V and 0 bases at J, with 12 bases in the middle. Germline V gene sequence: CDR1 LGHDT, CDR2 YNNKEL (reference sequence). The chain recombines TRBV3-1 (or the pseudogene TRBV3-2) with TRBJ2-7; possibly TRBD2 for D (5 bases). The sequenced sample consisted of blood. The receptor was derived from a man aged 45 to 65 in good health. The CDR3 DNA reads TGTGCCAGCAGCCAAGACCCAGCGGCGAACTCCTACGAGCAGTACTTC. Protein sequence: CASSQDPAANSYEQYF.